Below, one T cell receptor beta chain is given with its context. Its recognized antigen is unknown. No much larger clonotype is one base removed from it; base qualities were not supplied. V is shortened by 7 bases, J by 2 bases, and the region joining them spans 18 bases. The CDR3, cysteine through phenylalanine, is 15 amino acids long. The only DNA kept is the CDR3, 45 bases in frame from the first base. Taken from the germline V gene (reference sequence), the CDR1 and CDR2 loops are MNHNY and SVGAGI. The method behind the library was the immunoSEQ multiplex PCR assay. For most patients, genomic DNA was isolated with the Qiagen DNeasy Blood and Tissue Kit and shipped frozen to Adaptive Biotechnologies for TCR sequencing. High-throughput TCR-beta CDR3 sequencing of genomic DNA from most patients was performed by Adaptive Biotechnologies. The published analysis was carried out like this. Adaptive's ImmunoSEQ software supplied the TCR sequencing data for around 17 patients, while MiXCR and VDJtools were used to process a few other patients. CD4 versus CD8 sorting errors were corrected by removing sequences found in both subsets at a frequency ratio below 5:1. CDR3 nucleotide sequences shared between donor and recipient were removed because their origin could not be assigned. Alloreactive clones required at least 2-fold expansion over unstimulated cells and minimum CFSE-low frequency of 0.002% (template counts) or 0.001% (read counts). Clones were considered mappable if detected in sequenced pre-transplant spleen, lymph node, or MLR CFSE-low populations of the donor or recipient. Cumulative frequency of alloreactive clones was calculated as a percentage of all sequences weighted by copy number. TCRdb carries this immuneACCESS record with in-frame sequences only. Its versions omit some clonotypes, under half of them owing to an unresolved V gene in the studies checked, with the rest unexplained. That table furnishes V, J and clone size, whereas the DNA furnished D and trimming. The sample contains about 99,000 clones, 80% to 95% of them found a single time. Of the sample, about 0.07% is held by the ten largest clones.

This sample stems from a study of graft-versus-host responses after intestinal transplantation (dated by TCRdb to about 2021). The study in broad terms: The transplants that recipients got were multivisceral, liver-intestinal, or isolated intestinal. Every recipient was given anti-thymocyte globulin induction, then maintenance tacrolimus and steroids for around three years. Graft-versus-host and host-versus-graft alloreactive T cell clones were tracked in the graft, circulation and bone marrow after intestinal transplantation using bulk TCR-beta CDR3 sequencing. To identify alloreactive clones, pre-transplant mixed lymphocyte reaction products were sequenced and then compared with unstimulated pre-transplant donor and recipient T cells. The cohort enrolled 20 to 30 intestinal transplant recipients including one retransplant, and 3 patients lacking pretransplant specimens were excluded. Donor T cell macrochimerism was defined as a peak of at least 4% donor T cells among recipient peripheral blood mononuclear cells. Rather than going through the commercial service, samples from three later patients were sequenced in-house on an Illumina MiSeq and processed with MiXCR. The paper as a whole reports these results and caveats: GvH clones turned up in recipient bone marrow, with some appearing earlier in ileal mucosa or blood, a pattern consistent with an intestinal mucosal origin. Early after transplant, peak levels of circulating GvH clones were found to be associated with declines in HvG clones. The conclusions were limited by the relatively low number and heterogeneity of the intestinal transplant patients. High GvH to HvG T cell clonal ratios were observed in the allografts of patients with donor T cell macrochimerism.

In light of the paper, this sample's time point label describes: cells obtained before transplantation from donor or recipient. CD3+CD4+ and CD3+CD8+ populations were FACS-sorted from unstimulated pre-transplant donor and recipient cells taken from spleen or lymph nodes. The receptor chain draws on TRBV6-6 and TRBJ2-7; the D gene remains uncertain. The material sequenced was unstimulated CD8+ T cells sorted from spleen or lymph node cells, taken before transplant. The TCR sequence derives from a human donor who was the organ donor for an intestinal transplant. The nucleotides read TGTGCCAGCATTCAGGCAGCCCAAATTCCCTACGAGCAGTACTTC. This gives the protein CASIQAAQIPYEQYF.